These 18 T cell receptor beta chains came from one sample sequenced in a study of cytomegalovirus exposure and HLA in healthy donors. The PCR used 60 Vbeta and 13 Jbeta primers. Profiled with immunoSEQ multiplex PCR; TCRdb holds only in-frame clones, not every one. The sample gives 150,000 to 200,000 clones, roughly four fifths of which show up once; about 1.9% is in the top ten. Sequenced input: PBMCs. The receptors were sampled from a woman aged 25 to 45 in good health and CMV-seropositive.

This chain connects TRBV5-4 to TRBJ2-5, with D unclear. The end of the DNA is better explained by TRBJ2-7, so the J call may be wrong. Germline-derived CDR1 and CDR2 are SGHNT and YYREEE (reference sequence). This CDR3 is built from 13 residues. DNA of the CDR3: TGTGCCAGCAGCTTCCAGGTCTCCTACGAGCAGTACTTC. Encoded protein: CASSFQVSYEQYF.

This clone showed up just once. The J gene is TRBJ2-5, the V gene TRBV10-3; 9 bases are shared with TRBD1. The CDR3 totals 15 residues. Germline assignment: CDR1 ENHRY and CDR2 SYGVKD. The V segment lost 5 bases and the J segment 3 bases; nucleotides outside the gene matches: 7. As DNA, the CDR3 is TGTGCCATCAGTAGACCGGGACAGGGAGAAGAGACCCAGTACTTC. The encoded protein is CAISRPGQGEETQYF.

This clone was seen a handful of times. The chain links TRBV5-6 to TRBJ1-1; the match to TRBD1 covers 7 bases. J was trimmed by 0 bases and V by 3 bases; bases with no gene match: 5. The germline V gene has CDR1 SGHDT and CDR2 YYEEEE. The CDR3 spans 15 residues. CDR3 sequence: CASSWGDSMNTEAFF. Here the CDR3 DNA reads TGTGCCAGCAGCTGGGGGGACAGCATGAACACTGAAGCTTTCTTT.

This clone was counted between two and nine times. This rearrangement joins TRBV5-1 to TRBJ2-1; 10 positions agree with TRBD2. CDR3 length: 16 amino acids. CDR1 is SGHRS, CDR2 YFSETQ, per germline. Trimming removed 0 bases from V and 8 bases from J; junction bases left unmatched: 8. DNA for the CDR3: TGCGCCAGCAGCTTGGATGGGGCTAGCGGGGGATATGAGCAGTTCTTC. Protein product: CASSLDGASGGYEQFF. The entire variable domain, with the rest obtained from reference TRBV5-1 and TRBJ2-1, is as follows: KAGVTQTPRYLIKTRGQQVTLSCSPISGHRSVSWYQQTPGQGLQFLFEYFSETQRNKGNFPGRFSGRQFSNSRSEMNVSTLELGDSALYLCASSLDGASGGYEQFFGPGTRLTVL.

The V call is TRBV7-2, the J call TRBJ1-5; D not resolved. The V gene's germline CDR1 is SGHTA and CDR2 FQGNSA. The CDR3 covers 16 residues. V was clipped by 1 base and J by 0 bases, with 10 bases between them. DNA of the CDR3: TGTGCCAGCAGCTTAGGCAGGCCGAATAGCAATCAGCCCCAGCATTTT. Protein product: CASSLGRPNSNQPQHF.

This chain connects TRBV5-1 to TRBJ1-1; perhaps TRBD1 as D (6 bases). The CDR3 consists of 14 residues. Germline CDR1 reads SGHRS; CDR2 reads YFSETQ. Trimming took off 4 bases at V and 8 bases at J, with 18 bases between the two ends. DNA of the CDR3: TGCGCCAGCAGCGTGGGGGGGGGCGATCAGGAAGCTTTCTTT. Translating gives CASSVGGGDQEAFF.

The chain joins TRBV6-6 to TRBJ2-5, with D perhaps TRBD2 (5 bases). Germline assignment: CDR1 MNHNY and CDR2 SVGAGI (reference sequence). V lost 5 bases and J lost 2, with 15 bases in between. The CDR3 runs 15 residues. The CDR3, as DNA: TGTGCCAGCAGTCAAACTAGTCAATCACAAGAGACCCAGTACTTC. It yields the protein CASSQTSQSQETQYF.

This chain links TRBV30 with TRBJ1-2; tentatively, D is TRBD1 (5 bases). The germline gives CDR1 GTSNPN, CDR2 SVGIG (reference sequence). V dropped 7 bases and J dropped 2 bases, with 17 bases sitting between them. The CDR3 loop spans 14 amino acids. CDR3 in amino acids: CASPRRGMNYGYTF. The CDR3 nucleotides are TGTGCCTCCCCGCGGAGGGGAATGAACTATGGCTACACCTTC.

The genes are TRBV7-2 and TRBJ2-1, with TRBD1 as a possible D gene (5 bases). V was pared by 5 bases and J by 8 bases, with 10 bases between. The CDR3 sequence is 12 residues long. The germline gives CDR1 SGHTA, CDR2 FQGNSA. The CDR3 DNA reads as TGTGCCAGCAGCAAACAGGCCTATGAGCAGTTCTTC. The encoded protein is CASSKQAYEQFF.

V gene TRBV19 combines with J gene TRBJ2-1, with 10 positions matching TRBD2. This CDR3 has 17 amino acids. CDR1 is LNHDA and CDR2 is SQIVND in the germline V gene (reference sequence). J lost 4 bases, V lost 5 bases, and 11 bases had no gene match. CDR3: CASSLLIAGGSYNEQFF. The CDR3 bases are TGTGCCAGTAGTCTCCTTATAGCGGGAGGAAGTTACAATGAGCAGTTCTTC.

This clone occurred once. V is TRBV5-5 and J is TRBJ2-3, with D perhaps matching TRBD2 (6 bases). Germline CDR1 reads SGHKS; CDR2 reads YYEKEE (reference sequence). This CDR3 region has 16 residues. V was pared by 0 bases and J by 1 base, with 12 bases between. This CDR3 reads CASSLARGYGTDTQYF. In DNA, the CDR3 is TGTGCCAGCAGCTTGGCCCGGGGGTATGGCACAGATACGCAGTATTTT.

The J gene is TRBJ2-5, the V gene TRBV9; the D gene is possibly TRBD1 (5 bases). Germline loops: CDR1 SGDLS, CDR2 YYNGEE. CDR3 length: 16 amino acids. Trimming took 0 bases from V and 3 from J, leaving 15 bases between them. The CDR3 DNA sequence: TGTGCCAGCAGCGTAGGGGTGGGTGAAGGGGAAGAGACCCAGTACTTC. Protein sequence: CASSVGVGEGEETQYF.

J is TRBJ1-4 and V is TRBV29-1; TRBD1 matches at 7 bases. The CDR3 has 11 amino acids. Germline CDR1 is SQVTM and CDR2 is ANQGSEA. Trimming cost V 3 bases and J 10 bases; bases outside gene matches: 2. The CDR3 DNA reads TGCAGCGTTGAGTACAGGGGAAAACTGTTTTTT. This codes for CSVEYRGKLFF.

The chain uses TRBV6-6 and TRBJ2-3, with 9 nucleotides matching TRBD2. Unmatched junction bases numbered 3, after V lost 0 bases and J lost 2 bases. The CDR3 runs 16 residues. Germline V lookup: CDR1 MNHNY, CDR2 SVGAGI (reference sequence). Here the CDR3 DNA reads TGTGCCAGCAGTTACTCAATAGCGGGGGACACAGATACGCAGTATTTT. Residues: CASSYSIAGDTDTQYF.

J is TRBJ2-1 and V is TRBV6-1, with TRBD2 matching over 13 bases. In germline, CDR1 is MNHNS, CDR2 SASEGT. After removal of 2 bases from V and 10 bases from J, the junction contained 11 bases not matched to a gene. This CDR3 comprises 17 residues. The CDR3 bases are TGTGCCAGCAGTGAACTACCTACCGGGACTAGCGGGACGGAGCAGTTCTTC. It yields the protein CASSELPTGTSGTEQFF.

The chain is built from TRBV5-8 and TRBJ1-5; D call uncertain. The CDR3 is 17 amino acids. Trimming stripped 3 bases from V and 4 bases from J, with 20 bases between. Germline V CDR1 and CDR2: SGHTS, YDEGEE. CDR3 DNA: TGTGCCAGCAGCTCCTTACCCCGGGAAGGCTATAATCAGCCCCAGCATTTT. The encoded protein is CASSSLPREGYNQPQHF. Filled out from reference TRBV5-8 and TRBJ1-5, the complete variable domain reads EAGVTQSPTHLIKTRGQQATLRCSPISGHTSVYWYQQALGLGLQFLLWYDEGEERNRGNFPPRFSGRQFPNYSSELNVNALELEDSALYLCASSSLPREGYNQPQHFGDGTRLSIL.

This chain connects TRBV18 to TRBJ1-1; tentatively, D is TRBD1 (6 bases). Germline V gives CDR1 KGHSH, CDR2 LQKENI. The CDR3 has 15 residues. V gave up 3 bases and J gave up 4 bases, with 15 bases separating them. DNA for the CDR3: TGTGCCAGCTCACCTGGACAGAGGGTAGGCACTGAAGCTTTCTTT. Its protein is CASSPGQRVGTEAFF. Full variable domain (rest looked up from reference TRBV18 and TRBJ1-1): NAGVMQNPRHLVRRRGQEARLRCSPMKGHSHVYWYRQLPEEGLKFMVYLQKENIIDESGMPKERFSAEFPKEGPSILRIQQVVRGDSAAYFCASSPGQRVGTEAFFGQGTRLTVV.

The chain uses TRBV5-4 and TRBJ2-3; TRBD2 is a possible D gene (7 bases). CDR1 is SGHNT, CDR2 YYREEE, per germline (reference sequence). The CDR3 is 15 residues long. V was pared by 1 base and J by 3 bases, with 12 bases between. The CDR3 sequence is CASSLWGGRTDTQYF. The CDR3 DNA reads as TGTGCCAGCAGCTTGTGGGGGGGGCGGACAGATACGCAGTATTTT. The full variable domain, rest sourced from reference TRBV5-4 and TRBJ2-3, is ETGVTQSPTHLIKTRGQQVTLRCSSQSGHNTVSWYQQALGQGPQFIFQYYREEENGRGNFPPRFSGLQFPNYSSELNVNALELDDSALYLCASSLWGGRTDTQYFGPGTRLTVL.